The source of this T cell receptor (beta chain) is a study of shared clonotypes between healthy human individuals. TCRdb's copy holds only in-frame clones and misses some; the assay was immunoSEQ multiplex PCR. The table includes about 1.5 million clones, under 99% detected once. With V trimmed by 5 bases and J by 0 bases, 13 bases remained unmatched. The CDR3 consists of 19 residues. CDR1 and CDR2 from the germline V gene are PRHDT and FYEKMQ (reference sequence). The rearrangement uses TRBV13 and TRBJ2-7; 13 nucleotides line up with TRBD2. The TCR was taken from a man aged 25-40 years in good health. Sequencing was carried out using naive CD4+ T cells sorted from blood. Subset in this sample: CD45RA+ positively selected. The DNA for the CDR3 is TGTGCCAGCAGCGACCGGAGACTAGCGGGAGGACGATACTCCTACGAGCAGTACTTC. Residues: CASSDRRLAGGRYSYEQYF.